The 27 T cell receptor beta chains in this list originate from one sample, sequenced in a study of identifying expanded T cells in peripheral blood (dated by TCRdb to about 2019). The library was generated by the immunoSEQ multiplex PCR assay. In its TCRdb copy, this immuneACCESS table keeps in-frame sequences only and misses some clones. Where compared with another copy, unresolved V genes explain less than half of these, and the others have no known cause. The sample table contains more than 45,000 clones; only one count was recorded for about four fifths of them. Jointly, the top ten make up roughly 18% of the sample. The specimen was blood. These receptors were obtained from a person aged 18 to 70 in good health.

This chain connects TRBV4-2 to TRBJ2-7; 9 nucleotides match TRBD1. CDR3 size: 15 residues. V shed 6 bases, J shed 5 bases, and the junction held 11 bases outside the gene matches. Germline-derived CDR1 and CDR2 are LGHNA and YNFKEQ. The CDR3 nucleotides read TGTGCCAGCAGTCGGGCGGGACAGGGTGTCCACGAGCAGTACTTC. Its protein product is CASSRAGQGVHEQYF.

The CDR3 DNA is TGTGCCAGCAGCCAAGATCTAGGCAAGTCCTACGAGCAGTACTTC. Translating gives CASSQDLGKSYEQYF. The chain has TRBV4-2 and TRBJ2-7; no clear D. This CDR3 region has 15 residues. V was clipped by 0 bases and J by 1 base, with 10 bases between them. Germline V gene sequence: CDR1 LGHNA, CDR2 YNFKEQ.

The V call is TRBV4-3, the J call TRBJ1-2; D call uncertain. The germline gives CDR1 LGHNA, CDR2 YSLEER. The V end was cut by 0 bases, the J end by 6 bases, with 17 bases between. The CDR3 contains 16 residues. The CDR3 bases are TGCGCCAGCAGCCAAGAAAGAGGATCAATCTGGGATGGCTACACCTTC. Its translation is CASSQERGSIWDGYTF.

The chain employs TRBV14 and TRBJ2-1; D is ambiguous. Trimming pared 2 bases from V and 10 bases from J, leaving 12 bases between. The CDR3 has 13 amino acids. The germline CDR1 and CDR2 sequences are SGHDN and FVKESK. DNA of the CDR3: TGTGCCAGCAGCCAACCCGTCGGAAGGGAGCAGTTCTTC. Translated: CASSQPVGREQFF.

The gene calls are TRBV6-6 and TRBJ1-1; D is unresolved. This CDR3 comprises 14 residues. Trimming pared 2 bases from V and 1 base from J, leaving 8 bases between. CDR1 MNHNY and CDR2 SVGAGI come from the germline V gene (reference sequence). The CDR3 spells CASSYGLGNTEAFF. DNA of the CDR3: TGTGCCAGCAGTTACGGGTTGGGGAACACTGAAGCTTTCTTT.

The J gene is TRBJ2-1, the V gene TRBV12-5, with 9 positions matching TRBD1. The junction had 2 bases not matched to a gene; V was cut back by 5 bases and J by 6 bases. This CDR3 is built from 13 residues. Germline V gene data show CDR1 as LGHNT and CDR2 as FRNRAP. CDR3: CASGPDRGNEQFF. CDR3 in DNA: TGTGCTAGTGGTCCGGACAGGGGCAATGAGCAGTTCTTC.

This chain joins TRBV9 and TRBJ1-5, with D unresolved. The V gene lost 4 bases and the J gene lost 0 bases, with 8 bases spanning the gap. The CDR3 sequence is 14 residues long. CDR1 is SGDLS, CDR2 YYNGEE, per germline. The CDR3: CASSPPGSNQPQHF. The DNA for the CDR3 is TGTGCCAGCAGCCCCCCGGGTAGCAATCAGCCCCAGCATTTT.

This clone was recorded a few times. CDR3 DNA sequence: TGTGCCAGCAGCCAAGAGGCACTTCCCCGCACAGATACGCAGTATTTT. This sequence encodes CASSQEALPRTDTQYF. The J gene is TRBJ2-3, the V gene TRBV4-2, with D hard to call. Trimming removed 0 bases at V and 1 base at J, with 11 bases between. CDR1 is LGHNA and CDR2 is YNFKEQ in the germline V gene. CDR3 length equals 16 residues.

This chain's CDR3 is CTSSPTSGGAPSTDTQYF. In DNA form, the CDR3 reads TGCACCAGCAGTCCGACTAGCGGGGGGGCCCCTAGCACAGATACGCAGTATTTT. The chain links TRBV1 to TRBJ2-3; the table calls TRBD2, which could not be checked here. TRBV1 is a recognized pseudogene. The CDR3 length is 18 residues.

The chain joins TRBV20-1 to TRBJ1-1; no clear D. This CDR3 region has 11 residues. CDR1 is DFQATT, CDR2 SNEGSKA, per germline (reference sequence). V shed 6 bases and J shed 8 bases, with 13 bases lying between them. CDR3 sequence: CSAGRAWEAFF. CDR3 DNA: TGCAGTGCAGGGCGGGCCTGGGAAGCTTTCTTT.

The chain is built from TRBV7-2 and TRBJ2-1; D remains unclear. Trimming stripped 4 bases from V and 0 bases from J, with 16 bases between. The germline CDR1 and CDR2 sequences are SGHTA and FQGNSA. The CDR3 extends over 17 amino acids. The CDR3 sequence is CASSYLPDPSSYNEQFF. DNA for the CDR3: TGTGCCAGCAGCTATCTGCCGGATCCGAGCTCCTACAATGAGCAGTTCTTC.

This clone occurred once. The chain couples TRBV15 to TRBJ2-7; D gene uncertain. V gave up 1 base and J gave up 1 base, with 2 bases separating them. The CDR3 length is 12 residues. The germline gives CDR1 LNHNV, CDR2 YYDKDF (reference sequence). CDR3 in amino acids: CATSRGSYEQYF. The CDR3 DNA follows: TGTGCCACCAGCAGAGGGTCCTACGAGCAGTACTTC.

The chain uses TRBV6-1 and TRBJ1-2, with D uncertain. The CDR3 loop spans 15 amino acids. V shed 3 bases and J shed 2 bases, with 13 bases lying between them. CDR1 is MNHNS, CDR2 SASEGT, per germline. Written as DNA, the CDR3 is TGTGCCAGCAGTGATCCCCTGAGAGGAAACTATGGCTACACCTTC. As protein: CASSDPLRGNYGYTF.

The gene calls are TRBV18 and TRBJ2-2, with 11 bases aligning to TRBD2. The V gene end was trimmed by 0 bases and the J gene end by 5 bases; junction bases not matched to a gene: 8. CDR1 is KGHSH and CDR2 is LQKENI in the germline V gene. The CDR3 has 18 residues. CDR3 DNA sequence: TGTGCCAGCTCACCACCAAGTAGACTAGCGGGAAGGACCGGGGAGCTGTTTTTT. This sequence encodes CASSPPSRLAGRTGELFF.

The chain carries TRBV6-5 and TRBJ1-1, with unresolved D. The CDR3 is made up of 16 amino acids. Trimming took off 0 bases at V and 1 base at J, with 12 bases between the two ends. Germline V gene lookup returns CDR1 MNHEY and CDR2 SVGAGI. The CDR3 sequence is CASSYSSGRRNTEAFF. CDR3 bases: TGTGCCAGCAGTTACTCGAGTGGCCGCAGGAACACTGAAGCTTTCTTT.

The chain links TRBV14 to TRBJ2-6, with D perhaps being TRBD1 or TRBD2 (5 bases each). Between the trimmed V and J ends, which lost 0 bases and 16 bases, there was a span of 13 bases. The CDR3 spans 13 residues. In germline, CDR1 is SGHDN, CDR2 FVKESK. The chain's CDR3 is CASSQDHGGRLTF. In DNA, the CDR3 is TGTGCCAGCAGCCAAGATCATGGGGGAAGGCTGACTTTC.

The V call is TRBV19, the J call TRBJ1-2, with a possible D match to TRBD1 (5 bases). This CDR3 region has 13 residues. V was trimmed by 7 bases and J by 1 base, leaving 10 bases between them. Germline lookup yields CDR1 LNHDA and CDR2 SQIVND (reference sequence). This CDR3 is CASTRGINYGYTF. Here the CDR3 DNA reads TGTGCCAGTACTAGGGGCATTAACTATGGCTACACCTTC. The full variable domain, rest sourced from reference TRBV19 and TRBJ1-2, is DGGITQSPKYLFRKEGQNVTLSCEQNLNHDAMYWYRQDPGQGLRLIYYSQIVNDFQKGDIAEGYSVSREKKESFPLTVTSAQKNPTAFYLCASTRGINYGYTFGSGTRLTVV.

The chain is built from TRBV7-8 and TRBJ2-1, with D maybe TRBD2 (6 bases). The CDR3 totals 13 residues. Germline CDR1 SGHVS, CDR2 FQNEAQ. V dropped 3 bases and J dropped 7 bases, with 10 bases sitting between them. For the CDR3, the DNA is TGTGCCAGCAGCTTTTCGGGGGAGAATGAGCAGTTCTTC. This translates into CASSFSGENEQFF.

About this clone itself: This sequence is one base from a far larger clone and is likely a read error. This sequence joins TRBV7-9 and TRBJ2-3, with D tentatively TRBD2 (5 bases). The V end was cut by 5 bases, the J end by 0 bases, with 6 bases between. Germline V gene lookup returns CDR1 SEHNR and CDR2 FQNEAQ (reference sequence). The CDR3 covers 13 residues. The CDR3 region is CASSPGSTDTQYF. The CDR3, as DNA: TGTGCCAGCAGCCCGGGGAGCACAGATACGCAGTATTTT.

The V gene is TRBV19, the J gene TRBJ2-1; tentatively, D is TRBD2 (6 bases). V was shortened by 3 bases and J by 5 bases, with 11 bases between the two germline ends. The germline CDR1 and CDR2 sequences are LNHDA and SQIVND (reference sequence). CDR3 size: 14 residues. CDR3 DNA sequence: TGTGCCAGTAGTATTTTCCGGGGGAACAATGAGCAGTTCTTC. It specifies CASSIFRGNNEQFF.

About this clone: Other DNA sequences of this sample code for an identical CDR3. The gene calls are TRBV14 and TRBJ1-1, with D unclear. The germline gives CDR1 SGHDN, CDR2 FVKESK. The CDR3 runs 13 residues. V was trimmed by 0 bases and J by 4 bases, leaving 6 bases between them. In nucleotides, the CDR3 is TGTGCCAGCAGCCAAGAGGCCCCCACTGAAGCTTTCTTT. Its protein is CASSQEAPTEAFF.

The V and J genes are TRBV4-1 and TRBJ2-2; D unresolved. The CDR3 length is 13 residues. Germline V gene sequence: CDR1 MGHRA, CDR2 YSYEKL. The germline V and J ends were trimmed by 3 bases and 6 bases, with 8 bases remaining between them. The CDR3 nucleotides are TGCGCCAGCAGCCAGGTCCTTTCCGGGGAGCTGTTTTTT. Its translation: CASSQVLSGELFF.

The chain joins TRBV6-1 to TRBJ2-7, with D perhaps matching TRBD1 or TRBD2 (5 bases each). CDR1 and CDR2 (germline): MNHNS, SASEGT. The V gene lost 3 bases and the J gene lost 10 bases, with 22 bases spanning the gap. This CDR3 spans 15 amino acids. The CDR3, as DNA: TGTGCCAGCAGTGACTCTACCGCCGGGGCCCAAGGCCAGTACTTC. Translating it yields CASSDSTAGAQGQYF.

The V and J genes are TRBV13 and TRBJ2-1; weak D call: TRBD2 (5 bases). The CDR3 sequence is 14 residues long. Germline CDR1 PRHDT, CDR2 FYEKMQ (reference sequence). Trimming cost V 6 bases and J 9 bases, with 18 bases left between them. This CDR3 reads CASRNTGSGSEQFF. The CDR3 DNA sequence: TGTGCCAGCAGAAACACGGGAAGCGGTTCTGAGCAGTTCTTC.

This CDR3 is CASSLSWNSPEAFF. The CDR3 DNA reads TGTGCCAGCAGCTTGTCATGGAATTCCCCTGAAGCTTTCTTT. The rearrangement uses TRBV7-3 and TRBJ1-1, with D uncertain. V was shortened by 3 bases and J by 6 bases, with 14 bases between the two germline ends. The CDR3 extends over 14 amino acids. Germline values: CDR1 SGHTA, CDR2 FQGTGA.

The chain recombines TRBV7-9 with TRBJ2-7; D is possibly TRBD2 (6 bases). V was pared by 8 bases and J by 2 bases, with 16 bases between. The length of the CDR3 is 14 residues. The germline CDR1 and CDR2 sequences are SEHNR and FQNEAQ (reference sequence). In DNA, the CDR3 is TGTGCCAGCTCCCCACGGGAGACACCCTACGAGCAGTACTTC. Its translation: CASSPRETPYEQYF. Together with reference TRBV7-9 and TRBJ2-7, the CDR3 gives the full variable domain: DTGVSQNPRHKITKRGQNVTFRCDPISEHNRLYWYRQTLGQGPEFLTYFQNEAQLEKSRLLSDRFSAERPKGSFSTLEIQRTEQGDSAMYLCASSPRETPYEQYFGPGTRLTVT.

The gene calls are TRBV29-1 and TRBJ2-7; 9 positions agree with TRBD2. V gave up 7 bases and J gave up 2 bases; unmatched junction bases: 12. Germline CDR1 reads SQVTM; CDR2 reads ANQGSEA. This CDR3 spans 15 amino acids. For the CDR3, the DNA is TGCAGCGGTCGTGGGGGGGCTAGCGGGACCTACGAGCAGTACTTC. Protein: CSGRGGASGTYEQYF.